The sequence of this T cell receptor (beta chain) was determined in a study of blood T cell repertoires in COVID-19. As for the study in general: Specimens from acute and convalescent COVID-19 originated in the United States, Italy and Spain. T cells, B-cell-depleted T cells, or PBMCs supplied cDNA or gDNA.

Using immunoSEQ multiplex PCR, the repertoire was profiled, and TCRdb retains in-frame clones only, with some absent. The repertoire holds about 210,000 clones, about 86% seen once, with approximately 6.2% in the top ten. V shed 5 bases, J shed 5 bases, and the junction held 7 bases outside the gene matches. The CDR3 is made up of 15 amino acids. CDR1 SNHLY and CDR2 FYNNEI come from the germline V gene. This rearrangement joins TRBV2 to TRBJ2-2; 8 bases are shared with TRBD2. The sample was peripheral blood. The sequence was collected from a man in his fifties or sixties who had recovered from COVID-19. This CDR3 is CASSYTSGVTGELFF. The DNA of the CDR3 is TGTGCCAGCAGTTACACTAGCGGCGTAACCGGGGAGCTGTTTTTT.